Shown below are 4 T cell receptor beta chains from a single sample sequenced in a study of a mutant IDH1 vaccine in newly diagnosed glioma. No cognate antigen is known for these TCRs. Time point described: week 23, last vaccination. Mutant IDH1 20-mer peptide, at 300 ug, made up each vaccine dose, with topical imiquimod. Some clones are missing from TCRdb's copy, which holds only in-frame ones; the method was immunoSEQ multiplex PCR. The data contain 77,000 or so clones, 85% of them singletons. Sequenced here: PBMCs, sampled from a glioma patient whose treatment included an IDH1 peptide vaccine. The receptors were gathered from a woman between 50 and 59 years old with glioma.

V and J are TRBV10-3 and TRBJ2-3, with TRBD2 identical over 8 bases. With V trimmed by 2 bases and J by 0 bases, 4 bases remained unmatched. Germline-derived CDR1 and CDR2 are ENHRY and SYGVKD. There are 16 residues in the CDR3. The CDR3 loop is CAISEGLAGSTDTQYF. As DNA, the CDR3 is TGTGCCATCAGTGAGGGGCTAGCGGGTAGCACAGATACGCAGTATTTT.

The chain carries TRBV27 and TRBJ2-5; TRBD1 matches at 8 bases. The CDR3 runs to 15 residues. The germline V gene has CDR1 MNHEY and CDR2 SMNVEV (reference sequence). The J segment lost 3 bases and the V segment lost 5 bases, leaving 8 bases of the junction unmatched. Here the CDR3 reads CASSPRDRSEETQYF. CDR3 bases: TGTGCCAGCAGTCCCCGGGACAGGTCAGAAGAGACCCAGTACTTC.

The V call is TRBV27, the J call TRBJ1-1, with D maybe TRBD1 (5 bases). Between the trimmed V and J ends, which lost 5 bases and 0 bases, there was a span of 22 bases. Germline CDR1 MNHEY, CDR2 SMNVEV (reference sequence). The CDR3 has 18 amino acids. The CDR3 bases are TGTGCCAGCAGTATCCTCTCCGGGGGGTATAAGATGAACACTGAAGCTTTCTTT. Its translation is CASSILSGGYKMNTEAFF.

The chain uses TRBV11-2 and TRBJ2-1; perhaps D is TRBD1 or TRBD2 (6 bases each). Germline V gene lookup returns CDR1 SGHAT and CDR2 FQNNGV. This CDR3 is built from 13 residues. V was clipped by 6 bases and J by 10 bases, with 16 bases between them. For the CDR3, the DNA is TGTGCCAGCAGGACCCTTCGGGGGCAGGAGCAGTTCTTC. This gives the protein CASRTLRGQEQFF.